This T cell receptor beta chain was captured in a study of cytomegalovirus exposure and HLA in healthy donors. As for the study in general: Among the approximately 400 donors who were genotyped, about 80% fell in the genetic ancestry cluster that is associated with self-reported Caucasian donors.

As concerns this clone: Its antigen is still unknown.

PCR used 60 Vbeta primers and 13 Jbeta primers. Clones were read by immunoSEQ multiplex PCR, and TCRdb kept only the in-frame ones, dropping some. Of 100,000 to 150,000 clones detected, 60% to 75% appear once; the ten largest clones hold about 4%. Study findings and constraints: In the analysis, some V segments, TRBV6-2 and TRBV6-3 included, were excluded as indistinguishable. In a later analysis, V- and J-gene trimming of beta chains associated with a DCLRE1C missense variant, replicated independently.

CDR3 size: 17 residues. Germline assignment: CDR1 SGHRS and CDR2 YFSETQ. The trim removed 2 bases at V and 2 bases at J, leaving 10 bases unmatched. The sample consisted of PBMCs. The clonotype was recovered from a woman in her fifties or sixties in good health and CMV-seropositive. The chain recombines TRBV5-1 with TRBJ2-3, with 8 nucleotides matching TRBD1. The CDR3: CASSFWDRKAYTDTQYF. In DNA, the CDR3 is TGCGCCAGCAGCTTCTGGGACAGGAAAGCCTACACAGATACGCAGTATTTT.